This T cell receptor (beta chain) was documented in a study of blood T cells in healthy people across ages. PCR was performed a second time for roughly 6 to 12 cycles using a sample-barcoded 5' primer and a J-beta primer mix. Via MiXCR, TCRdb re-called the 5' RACE reads, giving one row per CDR3 protein. The sample carries some 760,000 distinct CDR3 sequences, more than 20% recorded once. These same data were also listed under a study on T cells of mothers and their children.

This clonotype was obtained from a boy aged 10-17 years in good health. Sequencing was performed on blood.

The DNA for the CDR3 is TGCGGCGGTTACCCTAGCGGGAGGGCCAATGAGCAGTTCTTC. Translated, it gives CGGYPSGRANEQFF. V and J are TRBV29-1 and TRBJ2-1, with 12 bases identical to TRBD2. The CDR3 extends over 14 amino acids. Looked up from germline, CDR1 is SQVTM and CDR2 is ANQGSEA.